The 9 T cell receptor beta chains below come from one sample, sequenced in a study of low-dose radiotherapy and immunotherapy resistance in tumors. Primers targeting TRAV and TRBV primed first-strand cDNA, covering alpha and beta chains. A roughly 19-cycle PCR with a constant-region primer and V-primer adapter amplified TCRs. TCRdb re-analysed the reads in MiXCR, keeping a single row per CDR3 protein. Among over 7,000 distinct CDR3 sequences listed, roughly 61% were seen once. The source of these receptors is a human donor with advanced metastatic prostate, ovarian, gallbladder or colorectal cancer (not recorded which). This table probably holds off-target reads from a library built for another chain.

On this clonotype itself: Compared with germline, one end of the junction differs, possibly owing to a read error. The CDR3 loop reads CASTPWKEGSYEHYF. The CDR3 nucleotides read TGCGCCAGCACCCCCTGGAAGGAAGGGTCCTACGAGCACTACTTC. The rearrangement links TRBV5-1 to TRBJ2-7; no definite D call. The CDR3 spans 15 residues. Germline V gene lookup returns CDR1 SGHRS and CDR2 YFSETQ.

This clonotype was recorded only once. The V gene is TRBV5-1, the J gene TRBJ2-3, with TRBD2 matching 15 bases. Unmatched junction bases numbered 15, after V lost 5 bases and J lost 5 bases. The CDR3 has 19 residues. In germline, CDR1 is SGHRS, CDR2 YFSETQ. CDR3 sequence (DNA): TGCGCCAGCAGTCATCAACCCGGACTAGCGGGAGGGCCGGGAGATACGCAGTATTTT. Encoded protein: CASSHQPGLAGGPGDTQYF.

The chain joins TRBV6-2 or TRBV6-3 to TRBJ1-4; tentatively, D is TRBD1 (5 bases). The V and J ends lost 2 bases and 0 bases respectively, with 16 bases between them. Germline V gives CDR1 MNHEY, CDR2 SVGEGT. The CDR3 spans 18 residues. DNA of the CDR3: TGTGCCAGCAGTTACAGGGGCGGCCCAGGTCCAACTAATGAAAAACTGTTTTTT. Its protein product is CASSYRGGPGPTNEKLFF.

The chain is built from TRBV9 and TRBJ2-2, with D perhaps matching TRBD1 (6 bases). This CDR3 spans 14 amino acids. Trimming shortened V by 2 bases and J by 7 bases, and 12 bases separated the two germline ends. The germline gives CDR1 SGDLS, CDR2 YYNGEE. CDR3 region: CASSVNTDSGELFF. CDR3 sequence (DNA): TGTGCCAGCAGCGTTAATACGGACAGCGGGGAGCTGTTTTTT.

The chain links TRBV12-3 or TRBV12-4 to TRBJ2-2, with D maybe TRBD2 (5 bases). CDR3 length equals 14 residues. V lost 5 bases and J 9 bases, leaving 16 bases between the germline ends. The CDR3 DNA sequence: TGTGCCAGCAGTGCAGGCCGGCGGGCCAGGGAGCTGTTTTTT. It is translated as CASSAGRRARELFF.

Only a few counts were recorded for this clonotype. The J gene is TRBJ2-3, the V gene TRBV19; 9 bases are shared with TRBD1. The trim removed 5 bases at V and 2 bases at J, leaving 5 bases unmatched. CDR1 and CDR2 (germline): LNHDA, SQIVND (reference sequence). The CDR3 has 15 residues. CDR3 in DNA: TGTGCCAGTAGTTTCGGGACAGGGATCACAGATACGCAGTATTTT. This sequence encodes CASSFGTGITDTQYF.

This chain links TRBV5-1 with TRBJ1-2, with 8 bases matching TRBD1. The J segment lost 8 bases and the V segment lost 3 bases, leaving 12 bases of the junction unmatched. CDR1 and CDR2 from the germline V gene are SGHRS and YFSETQ. This CDR3 spans 15 amino acids. The CDR3 DNA reads TGCGCCAGCAGCTCGCGGACAGGGAGCGTAGGGGGCTACACCTTC. Protein: CASSSRTGSVGGYTF. The entire variable domain, with the rest obtained from reference TRBV5-1 and TRBJ1-2, is as follows: KAGVTQTPRYLIKTRGQQVTLSCSPISGHRSVSWYQQTPGQGLQFLFEYFSETQRNKGNFPGRFSGRQFSNSRSEMNVSTLELGDSALYLCASSSRTGSVGGYTFGSGTRLTVV.

This chain connects TRBV5-6 to TRBJ2-1; D is possibly TRBD2 (6 bases). V gave up 7 bases and J gave up 4 bases, with 21 bases separating them. CDR3 size: 16 residues. Germline V gives CDR1 SGHDT, CDR2 YYEEEE. CDR3 in amino acids: CASWSLTSGNYNEQFF. CDR3 nucleotides: TGTGCCAGCTGGTCTTTGACTAGTGGAAATTACAATGAGCAGTTCTTC. The full variable domain, in which reference TRBV5-6 and TRBJ2-1 provide the parts outside the CDR3, is DAGVTQSPTHLIKTRGQQVTLRCSPKSGHDTVSWYQQALGQGPQFIFQYYEEEERQRGNFPDRFSGHQFPNYSSELNVNALLLGDSALYLCASWSLTSGNYNEQFFGPGTRLTVL.

This clonotype was seen a handful of times. The chain recombines TRBV7-2 with TRBJ1-1, with 7 bases identical to TRBD1. CDR1 SGHTA and CDR2 FQGNSA come from the germline V gene. This CDR3 is built from 17 residues. V lost 5 bases and J lost 0; bases outside the gene matches: 12. The CDR3: CASSLQETGLMNTEAFF. CDR3 DNA: TGTGCCAGCAGCCTACAAGAGACAGGGCTCATGAACACTGAAGCTTTCTTT.